This T cell receptor (beta chain) was retrieved from a study of T-cell reconstitution after alpha-beta-depleted transplantation in children. Regarding the study as a whole: Several patients had high TCRbeta diversity at day 60; it came from surviving recipient T cells and thymic progenitors.

V was cut by 5 bases and J by 4 bases, with 9 bases left in between. Germline loops: CDR1 DFQATT, CDR2 SNEGSKA (reference sequence). The CDR3 runs to 13 residues. Unique molecular identifiers were incorporated into the prepared TCRbeta library. MiXCR was run by TCRdb on the PCR reads, yielding one entry per CDR3 protein. The sample records around 500,000 distinct CDR3 sequences, 23% being singletons. This clonotype occurred many times. The antigen is undetermined. The V gene is TRBV20-1, the J gene TRBJ2-6; no definite D call. The TCR originated in a boy under three years old who had a stem cell transplant for acute myeloid leukemia, so the T cells may come from the graft donor. Sequencing used PBMCs, mostly from graft donor cells, obtained 360 days after TCRalphabeta/CD19-depleted stem cell transplant. The CDR3 nucleotides read TGCAGTGCTCCCACGGCCGGGGCCAACGTCCTGACTTTC. This sequence encodes CSAPTAGANVLTF.